Each of the 8 T cell receptor beta chains below was sequenced from the same sample in a study of vaccination effects on CD4 cells after COVID-19. With the ViraFEST assay, the study expanded antigen-specific CD4+ T cells using viral peptide pools, then sequenced them. An approximately ten-day culture period preceded the isolation of CD4+ T cells. PCR showed that the person got SARS-CoV-2 infection at some point between March and December 2020. These receptors' targets are unknown. TCRdb's table, derived via immunoSEQ multiplex PCR, lists solely in-frame clones and lacks some. The sample consists of more than 20,000 clones, approximately 80% of them appearing once. The sample was CD4+ T cells from PBMCs cultured with HCoV-NL63 spike peptides, taken before COVID-19 vaccination. All receptors come from a human donor who had a prior SARS-CoV-2 infection.

V gene TRBV7-2 combines with J gene TRBJ2-7; TRBD2 aligns across 8 bases. Germline-derived CDR1 and CDR2 are SGHTA and FQGNSA. V lost 5 bases to trimming and J lost 6 bases; unmatched junction nucleotides: 9. The CDR3 extends over 14 amino acids. This CDR3 reads CASSLGLVTLEQYF. DNA of the CDR3: TGTGCCAGCAGCCTGGGACTAGTAACGCTCGAGCAGTACTTC.

This clone appeared a few times. This rearrangement joins TRBV9 to TRBJ2-3; 13 nucleotides line up with TRBD2. Germline V gene data show CDR1 as SGDLS and CDR2 as YYNGEE. V dropped 1 base and J dropped 4; count of bases not matched to a gene: 6. This CDR3 comprises 17 residues. Written as DNA, the CDR3 is TGTGCCAGCAGCGTATCGGGACTAGCGGGGACCGCAGATACGCAGTATTTT. The encoded protein is CASSVSGLAGTADTQYF.

The chain employs TRBV7-8 and TRBJ2-1; D may be TRBD2 (6 bases). The CDR3 totals 15 residues. Per germline, CDR1 SGHVS and CDR2 FQNEAQ. The ends were cut back, 0 bases at V and 4 bases at J, with 10 bases in the middle. In DNA, the CDR3 is TGTGCCAGCAGCTTAGCGGGAGGACTATACAATGAGCAGTTCTTC. It yields the protein CASSLAGGLYNEQFF. Based on the CDR3 plus reference TRBV7-8 and TRBJ2-1, the full variable domain is GAGVSQSPRYKVAKRGQDVALRCDPISGHVSLFWYQQALGQGPEFLTYFQNEAQLDKSGLPSDRFFAERPEGSVSTLKIQRTQQEDSAVYLCASSLAGGLYNEQFFGPGTRLTVL.

This clone was picked up a small number of times. The chain has TRBV18 and TRBJ2-5; the D gene is possibly TRBD2 (6 bases). This CDR3 region has 15 residues. Trimming shortened V by 2 bases and J by 3 bases, and 13 bases separated the two germline ends. Germline CDR1 KGHSH, CDR2 LQKENI. CDR3 sequence (DNA): TGTGCCAGCTCACCATTCTCCGGCGGGAAAGAGACCCAGTACTTC. The encoded protein is CASSPFSGGKETQYF. Full variable domain (missing parts from reference TRBV18 and TRBJ2-5): NAGVMQNPRHLVRRRGQEARLRCSPMKGHSHVYWYRQLPEEGLKFMVYLQKENIIDESGMPKERFSAEFPKEGPSILRIQQVVRGDSAAYFCASSPFSGGKETQYFGPGTRLLVL.

Points on this clone: No DNA is shown, since the ends of the CDR3 on it are uncertain; the CDR3 is the one TCRdb lists. V is TRBV21-1 and J is TRBJ2-1; the table calls TRBD2, which could not be checked here. TRBV21-1 is marked as a pseudogene. The CDR3 comprises 14 residues, both ends counted. The CDR3 protein is CASSKVAGGNGQFF.

The rearrangement links TRBV4-3 to TRBJ1-5, with TRBD1 identical over 7 bases. The germline CDR1 and CDR2 sequences are LGHNA and YSLEER. The CDR3 extends over 13 amino acids. Trimming removed 4 bases from V and 4 bases from J; junction bases left unmatched: 1. Here the CDR3 reads CASSRDRNQPQHF. As DNA, the CDR3 is TGCGCCAGCAGCCGGGACAGAAATCAGCCCCAGCATTTT.

The V call is TRBV18, the J call TRBJ1-1; 7 bases are a match to TRBD1. Unmatched junction bases numbered 10, after V lost 10 bases and J lost 5 bases. Germline CDR1 is KGHSH and CDR2 is LQKENI. The CDR3 totals 13 residues. This CDR3 is CATGTALGTEAFF. DNA for the CDR3: TGTGCCACGGGGACAGCCCTCGGGACTGAAGCTTTCTTT.

This clone showed up just a few times. This chain's CDR3 is CASSVVREGGELFF. CDR3 nucleotide sequence: TGTGCCAGCAGCGTAGTGAGGGAGGGCGGGGAACTGTTTTTT. The rearrangement uses TRBV9 and TRBJ1-4, with no clear D. In germline, CDR1 is SGDLS, CDR2 YYNGEE. V was shortened by 0 bases and J by 12 bases, with 15 bases between the two germline ends. The CDR3 has 14 amino acids.